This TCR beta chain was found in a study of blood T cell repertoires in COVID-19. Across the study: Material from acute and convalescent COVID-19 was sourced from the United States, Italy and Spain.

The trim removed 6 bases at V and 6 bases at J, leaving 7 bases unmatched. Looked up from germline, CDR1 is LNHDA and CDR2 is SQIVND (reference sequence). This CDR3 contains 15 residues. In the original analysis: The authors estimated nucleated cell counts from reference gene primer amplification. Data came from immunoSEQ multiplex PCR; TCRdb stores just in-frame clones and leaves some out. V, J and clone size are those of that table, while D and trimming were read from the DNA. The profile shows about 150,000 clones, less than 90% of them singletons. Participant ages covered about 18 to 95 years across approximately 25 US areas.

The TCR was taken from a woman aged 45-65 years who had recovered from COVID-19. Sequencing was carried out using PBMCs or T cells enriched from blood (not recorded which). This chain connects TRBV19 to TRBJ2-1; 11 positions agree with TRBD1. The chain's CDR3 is CASRTGTGGFNEQFF. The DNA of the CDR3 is TGTGCCAGTAGAACCGGGACAGGGGGATTCAATGAGCAGTTCTTC.